The sequence of this T cell receptor beta chain was determined in a study of shared clonotypes between healthy human individuals. Study background: Per-donor plates numbered three CD4 naive, three CD4 memory, two CD8 naive and one CD8 memory.

Details on this clone: Its target is not known.

The assay was run at deep level. Measured with immunoSEQ multiplex PCR; TCRdb has only the in-frame clones, and not every one. The data show roughly 1,500,000 clones, 95% to 99% seen once. Study observations and caveats: Generation probabilities of non-shared clonotypes were lower (relative to those shared by all four donors).

Subsets obtained from CD4+ cells comprised CD45RA+ naive and CD45RA-negative memory cells. This CDR3 region has 16 residues. Germline V gene sequence: CDR1 SGDLS, CDR2 YYNGEE. The V end lost 0 bases, the J end lost 3 bases, and 15 bases lay between the germline ends. The sample consisted of naive CD4+ T cells sorted from blood. Subset in this sample: CD45RA+ positively selected. The V gene is TRBV9, the J gene TRBJ1-1; D is undetermined. The clonotype comes from a man aged 25-45 years in good health. CDR3 amino acids: CASSVATRATDTEAFF. CDR3 nucleotide sequence: TGTGCCAGCAGCGTAGCTACGAGGGCCACGGACACTGAAGCTTTCTTT.